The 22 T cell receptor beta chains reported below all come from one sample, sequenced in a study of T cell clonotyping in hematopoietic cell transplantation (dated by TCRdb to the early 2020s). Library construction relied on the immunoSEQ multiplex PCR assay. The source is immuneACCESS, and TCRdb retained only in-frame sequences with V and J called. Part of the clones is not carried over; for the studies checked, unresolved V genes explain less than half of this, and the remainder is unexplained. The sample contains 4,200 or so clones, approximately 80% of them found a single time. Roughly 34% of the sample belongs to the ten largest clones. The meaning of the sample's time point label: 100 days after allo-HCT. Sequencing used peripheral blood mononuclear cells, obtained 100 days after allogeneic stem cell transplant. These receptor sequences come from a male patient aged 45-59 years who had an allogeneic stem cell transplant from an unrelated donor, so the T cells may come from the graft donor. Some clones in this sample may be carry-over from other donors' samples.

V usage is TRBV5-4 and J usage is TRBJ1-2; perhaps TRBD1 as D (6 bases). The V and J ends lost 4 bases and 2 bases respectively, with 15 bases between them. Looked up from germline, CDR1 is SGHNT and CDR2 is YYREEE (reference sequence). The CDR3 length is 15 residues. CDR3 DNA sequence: TGTGCCAGCAGCACTTACCTGACAGGCAACTATGGCTACACCTTC. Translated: CASSTYLTGNYGYTF.

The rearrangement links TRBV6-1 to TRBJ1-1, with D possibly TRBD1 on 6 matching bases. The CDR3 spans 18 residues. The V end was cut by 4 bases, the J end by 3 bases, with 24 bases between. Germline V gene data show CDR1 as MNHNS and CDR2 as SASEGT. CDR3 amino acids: CASSGFGTRGFSDTEAFF. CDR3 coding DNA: TGTGCCAGCAGTGGCTTTGGGACAAGGGGATTCTCCGACACTGAAGCTTTCTTT.

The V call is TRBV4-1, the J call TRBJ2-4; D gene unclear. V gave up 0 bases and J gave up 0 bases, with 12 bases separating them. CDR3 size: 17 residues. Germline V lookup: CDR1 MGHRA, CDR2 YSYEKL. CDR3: CASSQEWLAVAKNIQYF. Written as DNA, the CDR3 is TGCGCCAGCAGCCAAGAATGGCTGGCTGTAGCCAAAAACATTCAGTACTTC.

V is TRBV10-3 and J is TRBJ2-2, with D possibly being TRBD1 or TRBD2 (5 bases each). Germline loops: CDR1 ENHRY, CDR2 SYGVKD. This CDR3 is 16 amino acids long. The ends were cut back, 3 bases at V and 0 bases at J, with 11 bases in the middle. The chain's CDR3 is CAISDYGTANTGELFF. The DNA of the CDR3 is TGTGCCATCAGTGACTATGGGACCGCGAACACCGGGGAGCTGTTTTTT.

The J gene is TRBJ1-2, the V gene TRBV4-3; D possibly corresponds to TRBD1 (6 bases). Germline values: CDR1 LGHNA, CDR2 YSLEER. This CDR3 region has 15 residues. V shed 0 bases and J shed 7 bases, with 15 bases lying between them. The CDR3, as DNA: TGCGCCAGCAGCCAAGATGGAGGGCTAGGGGGTGGCTACACCTTC. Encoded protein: CASSQDGGLGGGYTF.

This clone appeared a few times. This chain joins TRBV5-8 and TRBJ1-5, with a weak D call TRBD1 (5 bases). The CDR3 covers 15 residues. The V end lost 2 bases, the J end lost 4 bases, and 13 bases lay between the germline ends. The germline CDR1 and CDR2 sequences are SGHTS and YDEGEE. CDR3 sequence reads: CASSFQGLGNQPQHF. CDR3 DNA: TGTGCCAGCAGCTTTCAGGGTTTGGGGAATCAGCCCCAGCATTTT.

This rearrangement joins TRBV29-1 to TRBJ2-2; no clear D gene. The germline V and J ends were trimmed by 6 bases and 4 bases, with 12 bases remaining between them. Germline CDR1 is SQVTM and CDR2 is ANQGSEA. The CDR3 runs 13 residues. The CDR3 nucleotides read TGCAGCGTCCGGACGTCCAGCACCGGGGAGCTGTTTTTT. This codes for CSVRTSSTGELFF.

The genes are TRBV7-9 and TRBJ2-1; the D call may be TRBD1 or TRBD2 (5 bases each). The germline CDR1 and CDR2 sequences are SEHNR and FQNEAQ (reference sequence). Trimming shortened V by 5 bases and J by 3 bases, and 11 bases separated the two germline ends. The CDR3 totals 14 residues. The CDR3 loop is CASSPGTDYNEQFF. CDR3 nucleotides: TGTGCCAGCAGCCCCGGGACGGACTACAATGAGCAGTTCTTC.

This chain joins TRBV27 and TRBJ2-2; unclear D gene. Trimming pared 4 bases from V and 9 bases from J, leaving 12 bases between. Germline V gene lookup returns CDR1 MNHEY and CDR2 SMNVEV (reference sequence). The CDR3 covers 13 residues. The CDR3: CASSSSVGRELFF. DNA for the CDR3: TGTGCCAGCAGTTCATCGGTTGGCCGGGAGCTGTTTTTT.

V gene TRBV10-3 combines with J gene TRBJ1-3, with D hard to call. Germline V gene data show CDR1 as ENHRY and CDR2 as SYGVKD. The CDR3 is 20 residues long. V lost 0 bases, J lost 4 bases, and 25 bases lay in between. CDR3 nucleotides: TGTGCCATCAGTGAGTCCCCAACCCTGGCAGTCCTCTCAATGGGAAACACCATATATTTT. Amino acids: CAISESPTLAVLSMGNTIYF.

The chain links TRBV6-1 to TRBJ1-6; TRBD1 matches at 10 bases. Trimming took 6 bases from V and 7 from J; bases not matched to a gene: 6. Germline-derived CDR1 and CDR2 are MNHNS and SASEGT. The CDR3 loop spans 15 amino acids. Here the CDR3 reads CASRSWTGGNSPLHF. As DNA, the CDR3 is TGTGCCAGCAGGTCTTGGACAGGGGGAAATTCACCCCTCCACTTT.

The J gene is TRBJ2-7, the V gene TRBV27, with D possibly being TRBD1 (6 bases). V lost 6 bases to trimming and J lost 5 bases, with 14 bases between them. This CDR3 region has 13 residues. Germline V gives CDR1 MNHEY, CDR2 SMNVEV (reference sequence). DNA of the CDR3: TGTGCCAGCAGGGTGACAGGTGCTCACGAGCAGTACTTC. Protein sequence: CASRVTGAHEQYF.

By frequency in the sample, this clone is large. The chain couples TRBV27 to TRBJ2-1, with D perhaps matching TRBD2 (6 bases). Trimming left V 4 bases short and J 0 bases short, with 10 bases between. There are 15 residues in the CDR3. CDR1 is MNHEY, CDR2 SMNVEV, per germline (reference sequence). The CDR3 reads CASSSGGVSYNEQFF. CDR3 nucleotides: TGTGCCAGCAGTTCCGGGGGAGTCTCCTACAATGAGCAGTTCTTC.

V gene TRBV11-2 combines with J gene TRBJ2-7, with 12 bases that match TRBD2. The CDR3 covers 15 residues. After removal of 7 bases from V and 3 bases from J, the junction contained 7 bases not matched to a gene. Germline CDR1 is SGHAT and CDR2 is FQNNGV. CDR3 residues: CASKTGTSGFYEQYF. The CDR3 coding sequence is TGTGCCAGCAAAACCGGGACTAGCGGGTTCTACGAGCAGTACTTC.

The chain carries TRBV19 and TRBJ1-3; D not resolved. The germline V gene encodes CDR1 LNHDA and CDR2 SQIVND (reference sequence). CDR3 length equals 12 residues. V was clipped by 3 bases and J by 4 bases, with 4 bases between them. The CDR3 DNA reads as TGTGCCAGTAGTATGCCCGGAAACACCATATATTTT. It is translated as CASSMPGNTIYF.

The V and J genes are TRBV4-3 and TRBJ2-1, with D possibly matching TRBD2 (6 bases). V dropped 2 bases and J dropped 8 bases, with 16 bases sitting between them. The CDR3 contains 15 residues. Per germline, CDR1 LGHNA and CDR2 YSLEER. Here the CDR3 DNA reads TGCGCCAGCAGCCAACTATCCGGGACTGAGGATGAGCAGTTCTTC. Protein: CASSQLSGTEDEQFF.

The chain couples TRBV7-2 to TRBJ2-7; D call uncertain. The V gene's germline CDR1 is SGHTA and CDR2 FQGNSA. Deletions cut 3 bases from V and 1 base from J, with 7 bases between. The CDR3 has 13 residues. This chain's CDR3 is CASSLVPSYEQYF. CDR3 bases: TGTGCCAGCAGCTTGGTGCCTTCCTACGAGCAGTACTTC.

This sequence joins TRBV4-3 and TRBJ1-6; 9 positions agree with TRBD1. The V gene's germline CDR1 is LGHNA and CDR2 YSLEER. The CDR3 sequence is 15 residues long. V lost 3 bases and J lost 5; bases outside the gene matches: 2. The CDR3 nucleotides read TGCGCCAGCAGCCAGGGGACAGGGCATAATTCACCCCTCCACTTT. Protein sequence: CASSQGTGHNSPLHF.

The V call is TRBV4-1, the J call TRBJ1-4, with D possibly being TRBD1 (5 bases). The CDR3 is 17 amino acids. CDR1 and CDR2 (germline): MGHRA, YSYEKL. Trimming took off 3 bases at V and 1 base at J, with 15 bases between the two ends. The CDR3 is CASSHDRIRVTNEKLFF. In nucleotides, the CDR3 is TGCGCCAGCAGCCATGACAGAATTCGGGTAACTAATGAAAAACTGTTTTTT.

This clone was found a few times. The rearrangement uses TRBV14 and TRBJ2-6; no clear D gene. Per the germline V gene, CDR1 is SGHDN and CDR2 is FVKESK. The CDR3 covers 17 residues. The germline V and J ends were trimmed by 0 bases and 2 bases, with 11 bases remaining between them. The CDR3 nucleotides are TGTGCCAGCAGCCAAGATGTCCGGGTGACTGGGGCCAACGTCCTGACTTTC. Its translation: CASSQDVRVTGANVLTF.

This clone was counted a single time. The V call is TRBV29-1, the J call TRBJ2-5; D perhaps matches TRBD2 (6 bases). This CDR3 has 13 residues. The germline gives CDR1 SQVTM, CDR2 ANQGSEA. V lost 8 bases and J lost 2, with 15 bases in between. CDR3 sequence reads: CSSRGGTQETQYF. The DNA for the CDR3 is TGCAGCTCCCGTGGGGGGACTCAAGAGACCCAGTACTTC. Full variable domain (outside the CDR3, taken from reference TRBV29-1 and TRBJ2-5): SAVISQKPSRDICQRGTSLTIQCQVDSQVTMMFWYRQQPGQSLTLIATANQGSEATYESGFVIDKFPISRPNLTFSTLTVSNMSPEDSSIYLCSSRGGTQETQYFGPGTRLLVL.

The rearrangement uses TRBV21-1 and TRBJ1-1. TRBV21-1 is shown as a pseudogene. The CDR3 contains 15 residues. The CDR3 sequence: CASSKEEVVSTEAFF. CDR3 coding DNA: TGTGCCAGCAGCAAAGAGGAGGTGGTGAGCACTGAAGCTTTCTTT.